Detailed here is one T cell receptor (beta chain). Antigen unknown. V lost 3 bases to trimming and J lost 2 bases, with 8 bases between them. Germline V CDR1 and CDR2: ENHRY, SYGVKD. This CDR3 is built from 13 residues. The repertoire was sequenced with immunoSEQ multiplex PCR; TCRdb's copy has only in-frame clones and lacks some. The sample holds over 10,000 clones, 60% to 85% seen once. This sample was included in a study of CD4+ T cells in melanoma. Study observations and caveats: Reportedly, melanoma neoantigen-specific CD4+ T cells showed varied differentiation states. A reported correlation linked neoantigen-specific CD4+ T cells to CD8+, macrophage and B cell function.

The V gene is TRBV10-3, the J gene TRBJ2-7; the D is unclear. Sequenced input: cells from a culture (not recorded whether cultured in vitro). This receptor was obtained from a human donor with melanoma. CDR3 in DNA: TGTGCCATCAGTGACGGCTTGACCTACGAGCAGTACTTC. This sequence encodes CAISDGLTYEQYF.